Given below is one T cell receptor (beta chain) in context. The antigen remains undetermined. This sample is drawn from a study of CD8 T cells in ankylosing spondylitis. The germline V and J ends were trimmed by 0 bases and 8 bases, with 14 bases remaining between them. Germline assignment: CDR1 DFQATT and CDR2 SNEGSKA (reference sequence). This CDR3 has 14 residues. The study, taken as a whole, reports: From matched ankylosing spondylitis synovial fluid, disease-linked clones were reportedly recovered at significantly enriched levels. For ankylosing spondylitis blood, a TCR beta motif of fewer than 10 highly homologous variants appeared characteristic.

Quantitative 5'-RACE with molecular barcodes produced the TCR beta libraries. TCRdb reanalysed the 5' RACE reads using MiXCR and keeps one entry per CDR3 protein. The table shows about 220,000 distinct CDR3 sequences, with 6% to 8% occurring only once. The receptor was derived from a male donor with ankylosing spondylitis. Sequenced input: blood, either unsorted or a sorted T cell fraction (not recorded which). The genes are TRBV20-1 and TRBJ1-3; possible D gene TRBD1, 5 bases. DNA of the CDR3: TGCAGTGCTAGAGAGGCCGGCCGGGGCGACACCATATATTTT. This translates into CSAREAGRGDTIYF.